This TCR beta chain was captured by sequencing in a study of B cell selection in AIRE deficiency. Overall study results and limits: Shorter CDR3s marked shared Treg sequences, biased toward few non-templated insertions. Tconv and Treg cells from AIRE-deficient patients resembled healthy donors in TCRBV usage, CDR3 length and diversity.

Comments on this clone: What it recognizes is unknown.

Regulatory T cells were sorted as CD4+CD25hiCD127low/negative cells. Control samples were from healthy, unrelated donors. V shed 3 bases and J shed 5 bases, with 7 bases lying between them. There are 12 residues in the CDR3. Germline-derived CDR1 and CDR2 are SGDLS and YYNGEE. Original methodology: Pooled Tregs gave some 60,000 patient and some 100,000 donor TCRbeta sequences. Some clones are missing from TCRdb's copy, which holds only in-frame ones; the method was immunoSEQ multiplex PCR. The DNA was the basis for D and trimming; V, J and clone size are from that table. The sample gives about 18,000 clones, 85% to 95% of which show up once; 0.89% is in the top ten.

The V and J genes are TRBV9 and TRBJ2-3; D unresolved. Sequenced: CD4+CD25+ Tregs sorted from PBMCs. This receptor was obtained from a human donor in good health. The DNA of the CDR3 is TGTGCCAGCAGCGACCGCCTAGATACGCAGTATTTT. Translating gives CASSDRLDTQYF.